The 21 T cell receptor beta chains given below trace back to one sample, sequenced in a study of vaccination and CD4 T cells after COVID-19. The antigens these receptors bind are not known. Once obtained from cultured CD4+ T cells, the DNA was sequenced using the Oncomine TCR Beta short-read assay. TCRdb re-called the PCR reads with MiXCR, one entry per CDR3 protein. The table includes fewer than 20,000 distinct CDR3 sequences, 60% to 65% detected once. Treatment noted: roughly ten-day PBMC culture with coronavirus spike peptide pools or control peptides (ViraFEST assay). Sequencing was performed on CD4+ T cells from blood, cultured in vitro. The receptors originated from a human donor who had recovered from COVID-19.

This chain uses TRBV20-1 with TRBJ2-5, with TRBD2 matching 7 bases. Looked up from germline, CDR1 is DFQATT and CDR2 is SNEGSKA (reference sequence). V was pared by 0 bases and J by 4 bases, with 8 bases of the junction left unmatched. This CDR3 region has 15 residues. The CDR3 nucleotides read TGCAGTGCTAGAGATCAGGCGGGAGCGCTAGAGACCCAGTACTTC. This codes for CSARDQAGALETQYF.

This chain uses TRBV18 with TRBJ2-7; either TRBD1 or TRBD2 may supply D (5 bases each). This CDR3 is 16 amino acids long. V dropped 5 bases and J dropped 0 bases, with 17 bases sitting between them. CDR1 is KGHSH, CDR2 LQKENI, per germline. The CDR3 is CASSSLRGRISYEQYF. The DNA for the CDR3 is TGTGCCAGCTCATCGCTACGGGGACGAATCTCCTACGAGCAGTACTTC. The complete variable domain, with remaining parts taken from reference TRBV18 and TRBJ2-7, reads NAGVMQNPRHLVRRRGQEARLRCSPMKGHSHVYWYRQLPEEGLKFMVYLQKENIIDESGMPKERFSAEFPKEGPSILRIQQVVRGDSAAYFCASSSLRGRISYEQYFGPGTRLTVT.

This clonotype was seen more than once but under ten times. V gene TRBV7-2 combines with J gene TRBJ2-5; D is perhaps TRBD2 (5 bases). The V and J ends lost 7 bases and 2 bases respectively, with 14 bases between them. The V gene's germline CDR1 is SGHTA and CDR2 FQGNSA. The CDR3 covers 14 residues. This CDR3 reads CASIGSPIQETQYF. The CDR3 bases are TGTGCCAGCATAGGGAGCCCCATACAAGAGACCCAGTACTTC.

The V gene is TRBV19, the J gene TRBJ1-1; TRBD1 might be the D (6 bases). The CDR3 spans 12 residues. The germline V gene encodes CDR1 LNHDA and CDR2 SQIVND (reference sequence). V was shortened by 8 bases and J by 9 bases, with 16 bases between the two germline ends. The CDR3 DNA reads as TGTGCCAGTTCGACCGGGGGCGGCCAAGCTTTCTTT. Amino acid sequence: CASSTGGGQAFF.

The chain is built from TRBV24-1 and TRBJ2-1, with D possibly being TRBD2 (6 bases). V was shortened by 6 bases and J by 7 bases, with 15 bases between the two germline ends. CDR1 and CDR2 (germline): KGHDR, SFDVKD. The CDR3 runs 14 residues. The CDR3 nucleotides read TGTGCCACCAGTAGGGCTAGCGCCCAGAATGAGCAGTTCTTC. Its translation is CATSRASAQNEQFF.

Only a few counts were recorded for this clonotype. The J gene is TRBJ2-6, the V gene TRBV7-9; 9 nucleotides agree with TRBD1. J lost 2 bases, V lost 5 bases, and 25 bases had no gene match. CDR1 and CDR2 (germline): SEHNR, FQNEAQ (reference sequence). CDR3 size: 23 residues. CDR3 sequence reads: CASSTLRGPRTGQGRPGANVLTF. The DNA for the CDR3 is TGTGCCAGCAGCACACTAAGGGGGCCCCGGACGGGACAGGGTCGACCTGGGGCCAACGTCCTGACTTTC.

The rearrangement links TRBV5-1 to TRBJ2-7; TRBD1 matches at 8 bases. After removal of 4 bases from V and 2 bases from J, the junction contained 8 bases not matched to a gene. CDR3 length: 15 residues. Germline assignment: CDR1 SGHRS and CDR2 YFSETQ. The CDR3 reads CASSLAGQGPYEQYF. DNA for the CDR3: TGCGCCAGCAGCCTCGCAGGACAGGGCCCCTACGAGCAGTACTTC.

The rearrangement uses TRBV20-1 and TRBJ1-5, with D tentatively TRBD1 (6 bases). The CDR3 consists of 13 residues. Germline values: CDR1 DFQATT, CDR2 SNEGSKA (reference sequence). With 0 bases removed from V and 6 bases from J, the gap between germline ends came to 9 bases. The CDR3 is CSAREDSFQPQHF. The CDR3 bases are TGCAGTGCTAGAGAGGACAGCTTTCAGCCCCAGCATTTT.

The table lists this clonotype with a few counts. The CDR3 sequence: CASSYGGLGSYEQYF. The CDR3 region has the DNA TGTGCCAGCAGTTACGGGGGACTGGGCTCCTACGAGCAGTACTTC. The chain links TRBV6-5 to TRBJ2-7; D perhaps matches TRBD2 (6 bases). V was shortened by 2 bases and J by 0 bases, with 11 bases between the two germline ends. Germline assignment: CDR1 MNHEY and CDR2 SVGAGI. The CDR3 is 15 residues long.

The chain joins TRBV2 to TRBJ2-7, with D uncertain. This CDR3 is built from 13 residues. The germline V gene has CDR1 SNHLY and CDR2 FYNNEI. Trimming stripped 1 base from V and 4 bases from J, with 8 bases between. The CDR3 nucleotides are TGTGCCAGCAGTGAAGAGTTACTGTACGAGCAGTACTTC. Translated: CASSEELLYEQYF.

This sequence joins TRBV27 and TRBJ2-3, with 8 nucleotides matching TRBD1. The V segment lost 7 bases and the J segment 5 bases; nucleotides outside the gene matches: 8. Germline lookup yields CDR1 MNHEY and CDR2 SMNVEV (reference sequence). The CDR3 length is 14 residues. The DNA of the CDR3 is TGTGCCAGCACTCCGGGACAGGAAATAGATACGCAGTATTTT. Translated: CASTPGQEIDTQYF.

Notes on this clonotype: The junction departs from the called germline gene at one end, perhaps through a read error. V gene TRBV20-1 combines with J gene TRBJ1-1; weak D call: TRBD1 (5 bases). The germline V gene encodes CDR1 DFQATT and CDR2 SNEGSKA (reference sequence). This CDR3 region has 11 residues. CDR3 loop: CSARGTRRAVF. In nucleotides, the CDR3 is TGCAGTGCTAGAGGAACTCGCAGGGCCGTCTTT.

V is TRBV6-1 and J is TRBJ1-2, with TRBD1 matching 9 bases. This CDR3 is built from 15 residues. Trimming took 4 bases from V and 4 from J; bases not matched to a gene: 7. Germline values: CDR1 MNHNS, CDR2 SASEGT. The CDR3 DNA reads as TGTGCCAGCAGTGCCAGACAGGGGGGGGCCTATGGCTACACCTTC. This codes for CASSARQGGAYGYTF.

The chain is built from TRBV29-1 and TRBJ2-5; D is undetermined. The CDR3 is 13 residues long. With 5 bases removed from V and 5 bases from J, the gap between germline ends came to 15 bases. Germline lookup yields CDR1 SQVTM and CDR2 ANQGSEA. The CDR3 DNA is TGCAGCGTTCGAGGAACAGTGACGGAGACCCAGTACTTC. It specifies CSVRGTVTETQYF.

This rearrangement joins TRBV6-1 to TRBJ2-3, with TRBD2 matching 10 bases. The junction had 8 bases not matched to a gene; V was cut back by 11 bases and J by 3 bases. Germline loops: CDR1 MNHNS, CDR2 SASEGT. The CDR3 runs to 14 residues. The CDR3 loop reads CAGASGRGTDTQYF. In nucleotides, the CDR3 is TGTGCCGGCGCTAGCGGGAGAGGGACAGATACGCAGTATTTT.

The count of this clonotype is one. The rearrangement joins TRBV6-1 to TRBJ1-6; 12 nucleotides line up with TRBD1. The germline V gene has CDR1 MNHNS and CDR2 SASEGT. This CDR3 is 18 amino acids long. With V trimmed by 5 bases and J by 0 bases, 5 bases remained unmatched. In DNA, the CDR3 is TGTGCCAGCAGTATGGGACAGGGGGCCCACTCCTATAATTCACCCCTCCACTTT. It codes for CASSMGQGAHSYNSPLHF.

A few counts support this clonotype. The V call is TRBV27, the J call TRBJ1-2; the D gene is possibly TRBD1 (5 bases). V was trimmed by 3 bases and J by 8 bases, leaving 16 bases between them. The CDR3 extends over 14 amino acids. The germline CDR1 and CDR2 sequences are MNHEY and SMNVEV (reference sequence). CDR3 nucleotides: TGTGCCAGCAGTTTTCGCGGGGCCGAGGGCGGCTACACCTTC. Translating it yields CASSFRGAEGGYTF.

The CDR3 reads CSAALWDIQYF. CDR3 bases: TGCAGTGCCGCTTTATGGGACATTCAGTACTTC. The chain joins TRBV20-1 to TRBJ2-4, with D uncertain. Germline assignment: CDR1 DFQATT and CDR2 SNEGSKA (reference sequence). The CDR3 loop spans 11 amino acids. Between the trimmed V and J ends, which lost 6 bases and 8 bases, there was a span of 11 bases.

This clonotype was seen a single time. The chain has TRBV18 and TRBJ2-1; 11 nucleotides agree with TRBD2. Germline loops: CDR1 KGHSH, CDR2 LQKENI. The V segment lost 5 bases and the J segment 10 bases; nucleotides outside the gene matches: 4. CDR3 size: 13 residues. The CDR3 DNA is TGTGCCAGCTCATCGACTAGCGGGAACGAGCAGTTCTTC. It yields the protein CASSSTSGNEQFF.

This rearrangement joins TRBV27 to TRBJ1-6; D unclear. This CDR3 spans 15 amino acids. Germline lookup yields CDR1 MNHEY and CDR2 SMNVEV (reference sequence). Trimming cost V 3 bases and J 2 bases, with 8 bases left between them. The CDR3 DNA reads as TGTGCCAGCAGTTTCGGAGGCACCTATAATTCACCCCTCCACTTT. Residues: CASSFGGTYNSPLHF.

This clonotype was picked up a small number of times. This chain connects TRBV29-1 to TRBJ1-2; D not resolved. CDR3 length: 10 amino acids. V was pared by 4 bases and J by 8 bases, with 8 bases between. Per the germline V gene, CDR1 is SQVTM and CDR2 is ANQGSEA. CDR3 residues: CSVVGNGYTF. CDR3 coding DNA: TGCAGCGTTGTAGGGAACGGCTACACCTTC.